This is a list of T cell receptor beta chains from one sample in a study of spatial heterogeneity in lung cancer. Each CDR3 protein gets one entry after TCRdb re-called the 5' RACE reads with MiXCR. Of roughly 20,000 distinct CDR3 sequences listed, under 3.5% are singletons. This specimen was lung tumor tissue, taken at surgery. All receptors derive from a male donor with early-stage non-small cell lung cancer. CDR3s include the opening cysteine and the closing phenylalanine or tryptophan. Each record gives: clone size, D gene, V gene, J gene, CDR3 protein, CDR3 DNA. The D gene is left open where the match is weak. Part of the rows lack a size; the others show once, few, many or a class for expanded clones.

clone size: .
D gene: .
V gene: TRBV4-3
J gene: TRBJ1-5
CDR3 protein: CASSQDRQGNQPQHF
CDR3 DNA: TGCGCCAGCAGCCAAGATCGGCAGGGGAATCAGCCCCAGCATTTT

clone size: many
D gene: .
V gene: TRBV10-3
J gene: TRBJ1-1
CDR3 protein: CAITEGTEAFF
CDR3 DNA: TGTGCCATCACGGAGGGAACTGAAGCTTTCTTT

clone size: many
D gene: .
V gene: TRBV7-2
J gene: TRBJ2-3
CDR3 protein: CASSFVSTDTQYF
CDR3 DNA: TGTGCCAGCAGCTTTGTCTCCACAGATACGCAGTATTTT

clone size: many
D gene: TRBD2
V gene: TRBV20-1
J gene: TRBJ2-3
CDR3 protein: CSATPTSVAGGTDTQYF
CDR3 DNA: TGCAGTGCAACCCCAACCTCTGTAGCGGGAGGGACAGATACGCAGTATTTT

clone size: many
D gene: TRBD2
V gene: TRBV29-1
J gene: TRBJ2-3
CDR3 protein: CSVRASGGVRTDTQYF
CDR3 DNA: TGCAGCGTCAGAGCATCGGGGGGTGTAAGAACAGATACGCAGTATTTT

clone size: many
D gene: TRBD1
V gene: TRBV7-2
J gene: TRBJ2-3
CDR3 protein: CASSFNRGASTDTQYF
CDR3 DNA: TGTGCCAGCAGCTTTAACAGGGGGGCTAGCACAGATACGCAGTATTTT

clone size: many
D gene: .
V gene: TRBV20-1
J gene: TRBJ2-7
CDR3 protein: CSARALDYSYEQYF
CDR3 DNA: TGCAGTGCTAGAGCCTTGGATTACTCCTACGAGCAGTACTTC

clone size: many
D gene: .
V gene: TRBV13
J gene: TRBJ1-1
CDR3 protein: CASSLGDTEAFF
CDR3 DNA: TGTGCCAGCAGCTTAGGGGACACTGAAGCTTTCTTT

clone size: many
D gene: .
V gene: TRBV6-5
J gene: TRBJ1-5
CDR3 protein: CASSEQGNQPQHF
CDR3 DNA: TGTGCCAGCAGTGAACAGGGCAATCAGCCCCAGCATTTT

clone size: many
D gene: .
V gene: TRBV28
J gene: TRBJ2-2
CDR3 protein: CASSLETGELFF
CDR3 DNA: TGTGCCAGCAGTTTGGAGACCGGGGAGCTGTTTTTT

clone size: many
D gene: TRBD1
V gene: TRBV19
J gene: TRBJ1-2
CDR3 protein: CASSSRTGGYGYTF
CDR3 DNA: TGTGCCAGTAGTTCTCGGACAGGGGGCTATGGCTACACCTTC

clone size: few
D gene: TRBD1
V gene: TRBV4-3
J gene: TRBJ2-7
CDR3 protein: CASSQGTGAVYEQYF
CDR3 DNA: TGCGCCAGCAGCCAAGGGACAGGTGCGGTCTACGAGCAGTACTTC

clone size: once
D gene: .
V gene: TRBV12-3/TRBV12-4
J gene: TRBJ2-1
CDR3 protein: CASSLALSANEQFF
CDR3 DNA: TGTGCCAGCAGTTTAGCGCTTAGCGCCAATGAGCAGTTCTTC

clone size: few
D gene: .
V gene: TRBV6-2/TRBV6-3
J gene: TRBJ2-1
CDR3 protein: CASSYYRHNEQFF
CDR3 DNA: TGTGCCAGCAGTTACTACAGGCACAATGAGCAGTTCTTC

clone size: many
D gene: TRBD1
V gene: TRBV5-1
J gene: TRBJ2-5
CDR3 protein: CASSKGQNQETQYF
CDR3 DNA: TGCGCCAGCAGCAAGGGACAGAATCAAGAGACCCAGTACTTC

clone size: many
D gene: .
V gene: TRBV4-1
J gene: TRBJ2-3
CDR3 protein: CASSRDRYTDTQYF
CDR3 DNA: TGCGCCAGCAGCCGGGACCGATACACAGATACGCAGTATTTT

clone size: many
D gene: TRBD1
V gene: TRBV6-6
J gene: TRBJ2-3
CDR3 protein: CASSPRGQGDLDTQYF
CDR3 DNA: TGTGCCAGCAGTCCCCGGGGACAGGGGGACTTAGATACGCAGTATTTT

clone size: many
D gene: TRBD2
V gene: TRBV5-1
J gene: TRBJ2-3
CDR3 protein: CASSRGGHSPTDTQYF
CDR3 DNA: TGCGCCAGCAGTCGGGGGGGACACTCCCCCACAGATACGCAGTATTTT

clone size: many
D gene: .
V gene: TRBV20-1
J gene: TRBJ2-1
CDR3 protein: CSARDLSLEQFF
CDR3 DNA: TGCAGTGCTAGAGACCTTAGCCTTGAGCAGTTCTTC

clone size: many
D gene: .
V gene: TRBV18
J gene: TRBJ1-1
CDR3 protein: CASSPQGTANTEAFF
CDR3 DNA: TGTGCCAGCTCACCGCAAGGGACCGCTAACACTGAAGCTTTCTTT

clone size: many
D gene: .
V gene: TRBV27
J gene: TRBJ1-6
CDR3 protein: CASSSDSIYNSPLHF
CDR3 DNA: TGTGCCAGCAGTTCCGACAGCATCTATAATTCACCCCTCCACTTT

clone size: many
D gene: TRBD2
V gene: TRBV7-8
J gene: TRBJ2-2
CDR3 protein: CASSPAPGGTGELFF
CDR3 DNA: TGTGCCAGCAGCCCCGCCCCGGGGGGGACCGGGGAGCTGTTTTTT

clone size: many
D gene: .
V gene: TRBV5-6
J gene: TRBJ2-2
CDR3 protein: CASSKGTGGELFF
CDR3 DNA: TGTGCCAGCAGCAAGGGGACGGGAGGGGAGCTGTTTTTT

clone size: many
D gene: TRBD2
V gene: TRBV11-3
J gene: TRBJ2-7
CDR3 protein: CASMGLAGDLGYEQYF
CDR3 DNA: TGTGCCAGCATGGGGCTAGCGGGAGATTTGGGATACGAGCAGTACTTC

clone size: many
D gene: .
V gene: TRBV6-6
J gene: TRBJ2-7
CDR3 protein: CASSPNRDSYEQYF
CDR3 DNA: TGTGCCAGCAGTCCAAACAGGGACTCCTACGAGCAGTACTTC

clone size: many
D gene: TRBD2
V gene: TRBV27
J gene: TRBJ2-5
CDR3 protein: CASSFGTSGSLETQYF
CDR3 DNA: TGTGCCAGCAGTTTTGGGACTAGCGGGAGTCTGGAGACCCAGTACTTC

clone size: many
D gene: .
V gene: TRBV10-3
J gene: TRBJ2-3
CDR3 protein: CAISESTQGRYVRDTQYF
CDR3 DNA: TGTGCCATCAGTGAGTCGACTCAGGGTCGTTATGTTAGAGATACGCAGTATTTT

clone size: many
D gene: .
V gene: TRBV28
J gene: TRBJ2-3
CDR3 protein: CASSFLGDTQYF
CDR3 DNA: TGTGCCAGCAGTTTTTTGGGAGATACGCAGTATTTT

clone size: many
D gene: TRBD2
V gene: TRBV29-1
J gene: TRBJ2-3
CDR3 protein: CSVRLAGEGDTQYF
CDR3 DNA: TGCAGCGTCAGACTAGCGGGAGAGGGGGATACGCAGTATTTT

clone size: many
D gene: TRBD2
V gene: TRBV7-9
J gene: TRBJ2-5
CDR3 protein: CASSPRSGNQETQYF
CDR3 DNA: TGTGCCAGCAGCCCCAGAAGCGGGAACCAAGAGACCCAGTACTTC

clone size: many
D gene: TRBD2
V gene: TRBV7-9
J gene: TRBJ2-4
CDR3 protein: CASSLRSGTENIQYF
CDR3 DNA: TGTGCCAGCAGCTTACGAAGCGGGACGGAAAACATTCAGTACTTC

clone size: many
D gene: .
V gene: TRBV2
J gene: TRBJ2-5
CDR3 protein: CASSEEEFQGETQYF
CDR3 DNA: TGTGCCAGCAGTGAAGAGGAGTTTCAGGGTGAGACCCAGTACTTC

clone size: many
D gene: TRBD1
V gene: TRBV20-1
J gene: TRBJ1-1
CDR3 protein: CRPHGQGNTEAFF
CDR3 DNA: TGCAGGCCACACGGACAGGGGAACACTGAAGCTTTCTTT

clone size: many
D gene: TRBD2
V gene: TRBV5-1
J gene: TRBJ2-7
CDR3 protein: CASSLAPSGASYEQYF
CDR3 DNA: TGCGCCAGCAGCTTGGCCCCTAGCGGGGCTTCCTACGAGCAGTACTTC

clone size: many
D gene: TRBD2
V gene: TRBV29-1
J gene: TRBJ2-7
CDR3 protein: CSVAPSGYEQYF
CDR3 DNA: TGCAGCGTTGCGCCTAGCGGCTACGAGCAGTACTTC

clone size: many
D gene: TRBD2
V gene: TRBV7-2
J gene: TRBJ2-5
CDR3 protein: CASSWTSGRGETQYF
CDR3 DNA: TGTGCCAGCAGCTGGACTAGCGGGAGAGGAGAGACCCAGTACTTC

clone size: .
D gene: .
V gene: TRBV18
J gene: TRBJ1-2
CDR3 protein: CASSPSFDYGYTF
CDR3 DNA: TGTGCCAGCTCACCATCCTTCGACTATGGCTACACCTTC

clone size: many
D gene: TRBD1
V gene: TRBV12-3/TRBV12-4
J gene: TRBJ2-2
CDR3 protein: CASSLIRGTGELFF
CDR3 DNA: TGTGCCAGCAGTTTAATCAGGGGGACCGGGGAGCTGTTTTTT

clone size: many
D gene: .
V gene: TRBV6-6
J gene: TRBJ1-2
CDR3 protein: CVIRGVQGYTF
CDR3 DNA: TGTGTCATCCGGGGTGTCCAGGGCTACACCTTC

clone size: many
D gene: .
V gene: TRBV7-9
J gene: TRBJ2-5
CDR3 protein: CASRGGTGQETQYF
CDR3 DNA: TGTGCCAGCAGGGGGGGAACAGGACAAGAGACCCAGTACTTC

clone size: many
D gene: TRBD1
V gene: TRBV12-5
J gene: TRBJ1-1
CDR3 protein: CASGPTWTGEAFF
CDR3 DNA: TGTGCTAGTGGTCCCACCTGGACAGGAGAAGCTTTCTTT

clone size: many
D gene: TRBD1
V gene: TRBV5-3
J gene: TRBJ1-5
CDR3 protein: CARADQISRDRLSPSFNQPQHF
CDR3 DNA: TGTGCCAGAGCCGATCAAATAAGCCGGGACAGATTATCCCCCAGCTTCAATCAGCCCCAGCATTTT

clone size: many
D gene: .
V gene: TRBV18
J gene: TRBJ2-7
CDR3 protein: CASSPEARGLYEQYF
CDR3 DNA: TGTGCCAGCTCACCAGAGGCCAGGGGTCTATACGAGCAGTACTTC

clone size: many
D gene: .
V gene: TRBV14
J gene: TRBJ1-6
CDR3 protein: CASSQDGVSPLHF
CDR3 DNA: TGTGCCAGCAGCCAAGATGGGGTTTCACCCCTCCACTTT

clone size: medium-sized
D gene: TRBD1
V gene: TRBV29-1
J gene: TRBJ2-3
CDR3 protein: CSVSASSRTGPTDTQYF
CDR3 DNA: TGCAGCGTTTCTGCCTCCTCCCGGACAGGGCCCACAGATACGCAGTATTTT

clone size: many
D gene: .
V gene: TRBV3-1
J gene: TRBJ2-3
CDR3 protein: CASSQGGSGTDTQYF
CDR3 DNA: TGTGCCAGCAGCCAAGGAGGGAGTGGGACGGATACGCAGTATTTT

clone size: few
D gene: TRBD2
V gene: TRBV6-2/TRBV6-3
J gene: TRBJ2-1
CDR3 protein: CASSYAIRLAGASNEQFF
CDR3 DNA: TGTGCCAGCAGTTACGCCATCAGATTAGCGGGAGCATCCAATGAGCAGTTCTTC

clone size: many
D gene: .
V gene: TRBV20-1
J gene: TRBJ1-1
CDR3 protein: CSARRPGGTEAFF
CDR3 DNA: TGCAGTGCTAGGAGGCCGGGGGGCACTGAAGCTTTCTTT

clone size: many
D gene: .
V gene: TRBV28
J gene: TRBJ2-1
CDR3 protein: CASSPTEGVNEQFF
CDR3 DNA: TGTGCCAGCAGTCCGACTGAGGGCGTAAATGAGCAGTTCTTC

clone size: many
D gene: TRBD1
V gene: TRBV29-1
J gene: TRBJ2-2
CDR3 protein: CSVDPGTGVTGELFF
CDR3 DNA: TGCAGCGTTGACCCCGGGACAGGGGTCACCGGGGAGCTGTTTTTT

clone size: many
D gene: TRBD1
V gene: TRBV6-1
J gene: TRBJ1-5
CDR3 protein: CASSGGQGIGNQPQHF
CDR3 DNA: TGTGCCAGCAGTGGGGGACAGGGCATCGGCAATCAGCCCCAGCATTTT

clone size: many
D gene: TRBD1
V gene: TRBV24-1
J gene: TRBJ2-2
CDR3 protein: CATSDVRDRSSTLANTGELFF
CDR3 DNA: TGTGCCACCAGTGACGTCCGGGACAGGTCCTCTACCCTTGCGAACACCGGGGAGCTGTTTTTT

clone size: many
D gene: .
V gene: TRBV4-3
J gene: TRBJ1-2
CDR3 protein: CASSQSSGSYTF
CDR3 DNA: TGCGCCAGCAGCCAATCTTCCGGGAGCTACACCTTC

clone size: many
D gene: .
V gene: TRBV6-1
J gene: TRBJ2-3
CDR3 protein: CASRSGDTQYF
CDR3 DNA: TGTGCCAGCAGAAGCGGAGATACGCAGTATTTT

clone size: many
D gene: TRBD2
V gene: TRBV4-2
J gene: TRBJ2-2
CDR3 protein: CASSQASGREGELFF
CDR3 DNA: TGTGCCAGCAGCCAAGCTAGCGGGAGAGAAGGGGAGCTGTTTTTT

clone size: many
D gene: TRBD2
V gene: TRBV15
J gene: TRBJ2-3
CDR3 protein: CATSRAPGGAGTDTQYF
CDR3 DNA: TGTGCCACCAGCAGAGCGCCGGGAGGGGCTGGCACAGATACGCAGTATTTT

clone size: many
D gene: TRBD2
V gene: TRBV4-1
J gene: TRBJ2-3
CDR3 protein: CASMVRRELGTDTQYF
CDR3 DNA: TGCGCCAGCATGGTTCGGCGGGAGCTTGGCACAGATACGCAGTATTTT

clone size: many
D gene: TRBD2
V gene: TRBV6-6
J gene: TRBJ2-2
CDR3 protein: CASSYSNPAGDHTGELFF
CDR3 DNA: TGTGCCAGCAGTTACTCGAATCCAGCGGGAGACCACACCGGGGAGCTGTTTTTT

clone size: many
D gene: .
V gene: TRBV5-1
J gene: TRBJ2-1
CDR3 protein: CASSPFGSSYNEQFF
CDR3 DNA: TGCGCCAGCAGCCCCTTTGGCAGCTCCTACAATGAGCAGTTCTTC